The 27 T cell receptor beta chains below were found in one sample sequenced in a study of blood T cells in healthy people across ages. With a J-beta primer mix and a sample-barcoded 5' primer, a second PCR ran about 7 to 12 cycles. In TCRdb, the 5' RACE reads were re-called with MiXCR into one record per CDR3 protein. Of approximately 800,000 distinct CDR3 sequences in the sample, over 45% are singletons; the top ten hold approximately 20%. Material: blood. The receptor source for this set is a man younger than 40 in good health.

This clonotype has just a few counts. The gene calls are TRBV20-1 and TRBJ1-2, with 9 bases identical to TRBD1. J gave up 3 bases and V 3 bases, and 5 bases lay outside the gene matches. Germline V gene lookup returns CDR1 DFQATT and CDR2 SNEGSKA (reference sequence). The CDR3 consists of 14 residues. The CDR3 DNA sequence: TGCAGTGCTAGTGGGGGACAGGGTGACTATGGCTACACCTTC. Amino acids: CSASGGQGDYGYTF.

This clonotype was seen a handful of times. The chain couples TRBV29-1 to TRBJ2-1; possibly TRBD1 for D (5 bases). Trimming cost V 6 bases and J 0 bases, with 15 bases left between them. This CDR3 contains 15 residues. The V gene's germline CDR1 is SQVTM and CDR2 ANQGSEA. The CDR3 sequence is CSVHRSPSSYNEQFF. The CDR3 DNA reads TGCAGCGTCCACAGGAGCCCTTCCTCCTACAATGAGCAGTTCTTC.

The CDR3 DNA reads as TGCGCCAGCAGCCAAGATTGGGGGCGCGCGAATCCCGAGCAGTACTTC. Its protein is CASSQDWGRANPEQYF. V and J are TRBV4-3 and TRBJ2-7; D may be TRBD1 (6 bases). Germline V gives CDR1 LGHNA, CDR2 YSLEER. This CDR3 comprises 16 residues. Deletions cut 0 bases from V and 6 bases from J, with 18 bases between.

For this clonotype: At one end the junction does not follow the germline gene, possibly because of a read error. This chain joins TRBV20-1 and TRBJ1-1, with TRBD1 as a possible D gene (5 bases). The CDR3 runs to 13 residues. CDR1 is DFQATT and CDR2 is SNEGSKA in the germline V gene (reference sequence). The CDR3 sequence is CSANKGPNTEAFF. In DNA, the CDR3 is TGCAGCGCTAATAAGGGACCGAACACTGAAGCTTTCTTT.

The table lists this clonotype with a count of one. The chain employs TRBV9 and TRBJ1-2, with 9 bases lining up with TRBD1. Germline CDR1 SGDLS, CDR2 YYNGEE. Trimming took 3 bases from V and 2 from J; bases not matched to a gene: 5. The CDR3 totals 15 residues. The CDR3 nucleotides read TGTGCCAGCAGCGCAGAGACAGGGGGGAACTATGGCTACACCTTC. It specifies CASSAETGGNYGYTF.

V gene TRBV5-1 combines with J gene TRBJ2-3, with TRBD1 matching over 10 bases. Germline CDR1 reads SGHRS; CDR2 reads YFSETQ. This CDR3 has 16 amino acids. V was clipped by 7 bases and J by 3 bases; unmatched bases: 11. DNA for the CDR3: TGCGCCAGCCCTGATAGGCGGGACAGGGGTACAGATACGCAGTATTTT. It specifies CASPDRRDRGTDTQYF.

A remark on this clonotype: A much larger clone lies a single base off, so this may be a read error. This chain links TRBV7-2 with TRBJ2-3, with D hard to call. Trimming left V 5 bases short and J 0 bases short, with 9 bases between. The CDR3 loop spans 14 amino acids. The V gene's germline CDR1 is SGHTA and CDR2 FQGNSA. Written as DNA, the CDR3 is TGTGCCAGCAGCGTAACCGCTAGCACAGATACGCAGTATTTT. Translation gives CASSVTASTDTQYF. Supplemented by reference TRBV7-2 and TRBJ2-3, the full variable domain reads GAGVSQSPSNKVTEKGKDVELRCDPISGHTALYWYRQSLGQGLEFLIYFQGNSAPDKSGLPSDRFSAERTGGSVSTLTIQRTQQEDSAVYLCASSVTASTDTQYFGPGTRLTVL.

A remark on this clonotype: Possible read error: a much larger clone is one base away. The chain couples TRBV5-6 to TRBJ2-7; no reliable D call. Germline assignment: CDR1 SGHDT and CDR2 YYEEEE. V lost 3 bases, J lost 7 bases, and 11 bases lay in between. There are 12 residues in the CDR3. The CDR3 is CASSSAYNEQYF. The CDR3 DNA sequence: TGTGCCAGCAGCTCAGCATACAATGAGCAGTACTTC.

This clonotype was seen a single time. The chain is built from TRBV20-1 and TRBJ2-7; D call uncertain. CDR1 and CDR2 (germline): DFQATT, SNEGSKA (reference sequence). The V end was cut by 3 bases, the J end by 5 bases, with 11 bases between. There are 12 residues in the CDR3. The CDR3 bases are TGCAGTGCTAGTGGGCAGAGTCACGAGCAGTACTTC. This encodes CSASGQSHEQYF.

There are a few counts of this clonotype. The chain joins TRBV7-2 to TRBJ1-2, with D hard to call. Germline CDR1 SGHTA, CDR2 FQGNSA. This CDR3 comprises 14 residues. Trimming took 1 base from V and 0 from J, leaving 6 bases between them. Here the CDR3 reads CASSLVGPNYGYTF. The DNA for the CDR3 is TGTGCCAGCAGCTTAGTCGGGCCTAACTATGGCTACACCTTC.

This chain connects TRBV6-5 to TRBJ2-2; tentatively, D is TRBD2 (5 bases). Germline V gene sequence: CDR1 MNHEY, CDR2 SVGAGI. Between the trimmed V and J ends, which lost 11 bases and 1 base, there was a span of 17 bases. The CDR3 loop spans 15 amino acids. CDR3 coding DNA: TGTGCCCCCAGGAGGACGGATTTGAACACCGGGGAGCTGTTTTTT. Translated, it gives CAPRRTDLNTGELFF.

The chain couples TRBV21-1 to TRBJ2-2; no check of the table's D call, TRBD1, against the DNA was made. TRBV21-1 is a pseudogene. This CDR3 has 18 residues. CDR3 DNA: TGTGCCAGCAGCAAAGCGCTTTCCTGGGACAGGGAAACCGGGGAGCTGTTTTTT. It encodes CASSKALSWDRETGELFF.

The gene calls are TRBV6-1 and TRBJ2-7; maybe TRBD1 (5 bases). The germline V and J ends were trimmed by 0 bases and 2 bases, with 11 bases remaining between them. The V gene's germline CDR1 is MNHNS and CDR2 SASEGT. The CDR3 has 15 amino acids. This CDR3 is CASSEAVRVTYEQYF. The CDR3 coding sequence is TGTGCCAGCAGTGAAGCAGTCAGGGTCACCTACGAGCAGTACTTC.

The V call is TRBV20-1, the J call TRBJ2-1; D is unclear. Deletions cut 6 bases from V and 6 bases from J, with 9 bases between. In germline, CDR1 is DFQATT, CDR2 SNEGSKA (reference sequence). CDR3 length equals 11 residues. CDR3 sequence: CSAETFNEQFF. The DNA for the CDR3 is TGCAGTGCCGAGACCTTCAATGAGCAGTTCTTC.

The sample holds many counts of this clonotype. The chain joins TRBV12-3 or TRBV12-4 to TRBJ2-1; perhaps TRBD1 as D (6 bases). Trimming cost V 5 bases and J 7 bases, with 6 bases left between them. The CDR3 covers 11 residues. The CDR3 nucleotides are TGTGCCAGCAGTACAGGGAATGAGCAGTTCTTC. Translated, it gives CASSTGNEQFF.

The rearrangement joins TRBV20-1 to TRBJ2-4; D call uncertain. The germline V gene encodes CDR1 DFQATT and CDR2 SNEGSKA (reference sequence). The CDR3 extends over 14 amino acids. V was pared by 5 bases and J by 7 bases, with 18 bases between. The CDR3 sequence: CSAQPPAHGNIQYF. CDR3 coding DNA: TGCAGTGCTCAACCACCTGCCCATGGCAACATTCAGTACTTC.

V gene TRBV29-1 combines with J gene TRBJ2-7, with 7 bases fitting TRBD1. This CDR3 is 12 amino acids long. Germline CDR1 reads SQVTM; CDR2 reads ANQGSEA. Trimming removed 7 bases from V and 6 bases from J; junction bases left unmatched: 9. The CDR3 here is CSAETGFGEQYF. The CDR3 DNA is TGCAGCGCTGAGACAGGGTTCGGCGAGCAGTACTTC.

As to this clonotype: The junction and the germline gene differ at one end; a read error may be behind it. This chain joins TRBV9 and TRBJ2-1; 7 positions agree with TRBD2. The CDR3 runs to 15 residues. The germline V gene encodes CDR1 SGDLS and CDR2 YYNGEE. For the CDR3, the DNA is TGTGCCGGCAGCGTAGACGGACTAGATATAAATGAGCAGTTCTTC. Translating gives CAGSVDGLDINEQFF. The full variable domain, in which reference TRBV9 and TRBJ2-1 provide the parts outside the CDR3, is DSGVTQTPKHLITATGQRVTLRCSPRSGDLSVYWYQQSLDQGLQFLIQYYNGEERAKGNILERFSAQQFPDLHSELNLSSLELGDSALYFCAGSVDGLDINEQFFGPGTRLTVL.

The chain links TRBV9 to TRBJ1-5, with 8 bases that match TRBD1. This CDR3 comprises 17 residues. V dropped 4 bases and J dropped 2; count of bases not matched to a gene: 11. Germline V gene lookup returns CDR1 SGDLS and CDR2 YYNGEE. The chain's CDR3 is CASSPTQGEACNQPQHF. CDR3 coding DNA: TGTGCCAGCAGCCCAACACAGGGGGAAGCCTGCAATCAGCCCCAGCATTTT.

The CDR3 nucleotides are TGTGCCAGCAGCCAAGGGGGGGGGCCCATTAATGAGCAGTTCTTC. Its translation: CASSQGGGPINEQFF. The rearrangement joins TRBV3-1 to TRBJ2-1; D perhaps matches TRBD2 (7 bases). Germline V CDR1 and CDR2: LGHDT, YNNKEL (reference sequence). Trimming removed 1 base from V and 7 bases from J, with 14 bases in between. The CDR3 sequence is 15 residues long.

This clonotype was counted only a few times. The J gene is TRBJ2-3, the V gene TRBV10-3; D gene uncertain. The CDR3 has 14 residues. The germline V and J ends were trimmed by 0 bases and 3 bases, with 7 bases remaining between them. Germline CDR1 and CDR2: ENHRY and SYGVKD. As DNA, the CDR3 is TGTGCCATCAGTGAGTCGGACCTTACAGATACGCAGTATTTT. This codes for CAISESDLTDTQYF.

V gene TRBV5-1 combines with J gene TRBJ2-1; 7 bases fit TRBD2. There are 13 residues in the CDR3. Looked up from germline, CDR1 is SGHRS and CDR2 is YFSETQ. The J segment lost 3 bases and the V segment lost 7 bases, leaving 4 bases of the junction unmatched. CDR3 bases: TGCGCCAGCGCGGGAGCCAACTACAATGAGCAGTTCTTC. Translating gives CASAGANYNEQFF.

This rearrangement joins TRBV27 to TRBJ2-4; D may be TRBD1 (5 bases). The J call may be in error: the DNA end matches TRBJ2-7 better. The CDR3 is 14 amino acids. Germline V CDR1 and CDR2: MNHEY, SMNVEV (reference sequence). DNA for the CDR3: TGTGCCAGCAGTCCACAGGTTTTTCACTACGAGCAGTACTTC. This encodes CASSPQVFHYEQYF.

This clonotype was counted a few times. The gene calls are TRBV25-1 and TRBJ2-1; D call uncertain. The CDR3 has 13 amino acids. Germline assignment: CDR1 MGHDK and CDR2 SYGVNS. V lost 3 bases and J lost 5, with 8 bases in between. The CDR3 DNA reads TGTGCCAGCAGTGATCGGGTGCACAATGAGCAGTTCTTC. Its translation is CASSDRVHNEQFF. The full variable domain, with the rest looked up from reference TRBV25-1 and TRBJ2-1, is EADIYQTPRYLVIGTGKKITLECSQTMGHDKMYWYQQDPGMELHLIHYSYGVNSTEKGDLSSESTVSRIRTEHFPLTLESARPSHTSQYLCASSDRVHNEQFFGPGTRLTVL.

J is TRBJ2-4 and V is TRBV25-1; D may be TRBD1 (5 bases). The J call is uncertain, as TRBJ2-5 better fits the DNA end. This CDR3 is 14 amino acids long. The germline CDR1 and CDR2 sequences are MGHDK and SYGVNS. The CDR3 loop reads CASSVWGVAETQYF. The CDR3 DNA follows: TGTGCCAGCAGTGTTTGGGGCGTAGCAGAGACCCAGTACTTC.

This rearrangement joins TRBV2 to TRBJ2-5; D is perhaps TRBD2 (6 bases). This CDR3 contains 11 residues. Trimming took 5 bases from V and 9 from J, leaving 10 bases between them. The V gene's germline CDR1 is SNHLY and CDR2 FYNNEI. CDR3 nucleotide sequence: TGTGCCAGCAGTAAATGGGAGGCCCAGTACTTC. Its translation: CASSKWEAQYF.

The chain has TRBV2 and TRBJ2-5, with D perhaps matching TRBD1 (6 bases). The CDR3 is 12 amino acids. In germline, CDR1 is SNHLY, CDR2 FYNNEI. Trimming removed 4 bases from V and 5 bases from J, with 8 bases in between. In nucleotides, the CDR3 is TGTGCCAGCAGTGGACAGGCGGAGACCCAGTACTTC. Its protein product is CASSGQAETQYF.